Listed here are 18 T cell receptor beta chains from one sample, sequenced in a study of PD-1 blockade in classical Hodgkin lymphoma. All the patients suffered relapse after autologous stem cell transplantation, and brentuximab vedotin exposure differed. TCRdb's copy holds only in-frame clones and misses some; the assay was immunoSEQ multiplex PCR. The sample holds about 94,000 clones; roughly nine tenths are singletons and the top ten take around 11%. The source was peripheral blood mononuclear cells (PBMCs), collected before the second cycle of nivolumab. These receptors were taken from a human donor with classical Hodgkin lymphoma.

The chain employs TRBV19 and TRBJ1-2, with 7 bases matching TRBD1. Losses at the gene ends were 5 bases for V and 5 bases for J; bases not matched to a gene: 11. The CDR3 is 15 residues long. Germline V CDR1 and CDR2: LNHDA, SQIVND (reference sequence). CDR3 protein: CASSPGGRQFYGYTF. CDR3 DNA: TGTGCCAGTAGTCCAGGGGGACGGCAGTTTTATGGCTACACCTTC.

V gene TRBV29-1 combines with J gene TRBJ2-1, with TRBD2 matching 10 bases. CDR1 is SQVTM, CDR2 ANQGSEA, per germline. Trimming at V came to 4 bases and at J to 4 bases, leaving 10 bases not matched to a gene. The CDR3 covers 16 residues. The CDR3 protein is CSVGGVRGLAYNEQFF. CDR3 coding DNA: TGCAGCGTTGGCGGGGTTAGGGGACTAGCGTACAATGAGCAGTTCTTC.

This clone was counted only a few times. The chain combines TRBV19 with TRBJ2-1, with 9 nucleotides matching TRBD2. The trim removed 7 bases at V and 0 bases at J, leaving 7 bases unmatched. CDR3 length: 16 amino acids. Germline CDR1 reads LNHDA; CDR2 reads SQIVND (reference sequence). The CDR3 bases are TGTGCCAGTACAGGGGCGGGAGGGCCCTCCTACAATGAGCAGTTCTTC. Translated: CASTGAGGPSYNEQFF. The whole variable domain, filled in from reference TRBV19 and TRBJ2-1, reads DGGITQSPKYLFRKEGQNVTLSCEQNLNHDAMYWYRQDPGQGLRLIYYSQIVNDFQKGDIAEGYSVSREKKESFPLTVTSAQKNPTAFYLCASTGAGGPSYNEQFFGPGTRLTVL.

Note on this clone: The junction departs from the called germline gene at one end, perhaps through a read error. The chain recombines TRBV7-8 with TRBJ2-1; D is perhaps TRBD2 (5 bases). The V gene's germline CDR1 is SGHVS and CDR2 FQNEAQ. The CDR3 length is 16 residues. The CDR3 spells CASSLETISSYNEQFF. The CDR3, as DNA: TGTGCCAGCAGTTTAGAGACTATTAGCTCCTACAATGAGCAGTTCTTC.

The chain is built from TRBV29-1 and TRBJ2-1; no reliable D call. Trimming pared 7 bases from V and 1 base from J, leaving 11 bases between. The CDR3 has 13 residues. Germline CDR1 is SQVTM and CDR2 is ANQGSEA. The CDR3 protein is CSADGSSYNEQFF. In DNA, the CDR3 is TGCAGCGCTGACGGCTCGTCCTACAATGAGCAGTTCTTC.

A few counts support this clone. The V gene is TRBV10-3, the J gene TRBJ2-2; no firm D call. The V gene lost 6 bases and the J gene lost 2 bases, with 7 bases spanning the gap. CDR1 and CDR2 from the germline V gene are ENHRY and SYGVKD. The CDR3 extends over 13 amino acids. In DNA, the CDR3 is TGTGCCATCAGGCCATCCAACACCGGGGAGCTGTTTTTT. Protein: CAIRPSNTGELFF.

The V and J genes are TRBV10-3 and TRBJ1-3; D is undetermined. The CDR3 length is 13 residues. CDR1 is ENHRY and CDR2 is SYGVKD in the germline V gene. V lost 3 bases and J 3 bases, leaving 6 bases between the germline ends. The CDR3 DNA is TGTGCCATCAGTGAACAGAATGGAAACACCATATATTTT. Its translation is CAISEQNGNTIYF.

This chain joins TRBV2 and TRBJ2-7; 10 nucleotides match TRBD1. With 6 bases clipped from V and 5 bases from J, the junction kept 4 bases outside the gene matches. CDR1 is SNHLY, CDR2 FYNNEI, per germline. The CDR3 covers 13 residues. The CDR3 sequence is CASSGTGANEQYF. CDR3 nucleotides: TGTGCCAGCAGCGGGACAGGGGCAAACGAGCAGTACTTC. The full variable domain, with the rest looked up from reference TRBV2 and TRBJ2-7, is EPEVTQTPSHQVTQMGQEVILRCVPISNHLYFYWYRQILGQKVEFLVSFYNNEISEKSEIFDDQFSVERPDGSNFTLKIRSTKLEDSAMYFCASSGTGANEQYFGPGTRLTVT.

V gene TRBV28 combines with J gene TRBJ2-7; the D is unclear. V lost 7 bases to trimming and J lost 3 bases, with 22 bases between them. Per the germline V gene, CDR1 is MDHEN and CDR2 is SYDVKM. CDR3 length: 16 amino acids. CDR3 sequence reads: CASTTYRAFTGYEQYF. DNA for the CDR3: TGTGCCAGCACCACTTATCGGGCTTTTACCGGCTACGAGCAGTACTTC.

V gene TRBV28 combines with J gene TRBJ2-7, with D uncertain. This CDR3 has 13 residues. CDR1 and CDR2 from the germline V gene are MDHEN and SYDVKM. V lost 6 bases to trimming and J lost 3 bases, with 12 bases between them. Here the CDR3 DNA reads TGTGCCAGCAGACCCACAGCCCGCTACGAGCAGTACTTC. Translating gives CASRPTARYEQYF.

The chain couples TRBV7-6 to TRBJ1-5; D gene unclear. The V end was cut by 1 base, the J end by 0 bases, with 10 bases between. Per the germline V gene, CDR1 is SGHVS and CDR2 is FNYEAQ. The CDR3 length is 16 residues. CDR3 sequence: CASSLGTRNSNQPQHF. The CDR3 nucleotides read TGTGCCAGCAGCTTAGGTACCCGGAATAGCAATCAGCCCCAGCATTTT. The complete variable domain, with remaining parts taken from reference TRBV7-6 and TRBJ1-5, reads GAGVSQSPRYKVTKRGQDVALRCDPISGHVSLYWYRQALGQGPEFLTYFNYEAQQDKSGLPNDRFSAERPEGSISTLTIQRTEQRDSAMYRCASSLGTRNSNQPQHFGDGTRLSIL.

The V gene is TRBV25-1, the J gene TRBJ2-2; 11 bases fit TRBD2. The V and J ends lost 6 bases and 5 bases, in that order; junction bases with no gene match: 11. Germline lookup yields CDR1 MGHDK and CDR2 SYGVNS. The CDR3 totals 17 residues. The CDR3 nucleotides read TGTGCCAGCAGAGTCGGACCCGGGACTAGCGGAACCGGGGAGCTGTTTTTT. It translates to CASRVGPGTSGTGELFF.

The rearrangement joins TRBV28 to TRBJ1-5; a possible D gene is TRBD1 (5 bases). V was cut by 6 bases and J by 8 bases, with 17 bases left in between. Looked up from germline, CDR1 is MDHEN and CDR2 is SYDVKM. CDR3 size: 14 residues. The CDR3 DNA sequence: TGTGCCAGCAGGCCACAGGCTCCAGATAAGCCCCAGCATTTT. This sequence encodes CASRPQAPDKPQHF.

This clone was recorded only once. The gene calls are TRBV5-1 and TRBJ1-6; D not resolved. This CDR3 has 12 amino acids. Germline V gene sequence: CDR1 SGHRS, CDR2 YFSETQ. V lost 0 bases and J lost 8, with 3 bases in between. CDR3 in amino acids: CASSLGDSPLHF. Here the CDR3 DNA reads TGCGCCAGCAGCTTGGGGGATTCACCCCTCCACTTT.

V is TRBV2 and J is TRBJ1-2; D is possibly TRBD1 (5 bases). Germline V lookup: CDR1 SNHLY, CDR2 FYNNEI. This CDR3 is 14 amino acids long. V was trimmed by 6 bases and J by 8 bases, leaving 19 bases between them. The CDR3 coding sequence is TGTGCCAGCAGCGTAGACTTCGGGCGGGGGGGCTACACCTTC. It is translated as CASSVDFGRGGYTF.

The CDR3: CASSTPLRTSGSREQYF. The DNA for the CDR3 is TGTGCCAGTAGTACCCCCCTAAGGACTAGCGGGAGCCGCGAGCAGTACTTC. The chain combines TRBV19 with TRBJ2-7; TRBD2 matches at 13 bases. With V trimmed by 4 bases and J by 6 bases, 12 bases remained unmatched. The CDR3 has 17 amino acids. CDR1 is LNHDA and CDR2 is SQIVND in the germline V gene (reference sequence).

This clone was counted a single time. This chain joins TRBV10-2 and TRBJ1-1; D perhaps matches TRBD1 (6 bases). The CDR3 is made up of 13 amino acids. The germline V gene has CDR1 WSHSY and CDR2 SAAADI. Trimming left V 3 bases short and J 6 bases short, with 11 bases between. The CDR3 loop reads CASSDPGAAEAFF. In DNA, the CDR3 is TGCGCCAGCAGTGATCCAGGGGCGGCTGAAGCTTTCTTT.

CDR3 residues: CAISGTKQETQYF. The DNA of the CDR3 is TGTGCCATCAGCGGGACAAAACAAGAGACCCAGTACTTC. V is TRBV10-3 and J is TRBJ2-5; possibly TRBD1 for D (6 bases). The V and J ends lost 6 bases and 2 bases respectively, with 10 bases between them. The CDR3 spans 13 residues. Germline-derived CDR1 and CDR2 are ENHRY and SYGVKD.